A single sample gave rise to the 24 T cell receptor beta chains below, sequenced in a study of control samples from healthy donors and cancer patients. Profiling relied on immunoSEQ multiplex PCR, and the TCRdb table lists in-frame clones only, not all of them. The sample records about 82,000 clones, about 93% being singletons. The material sequenced was blood. The receptors shown here come from a woman aged 18-29 years in good health.

The chain recombines TRBV7-2 with TRBJ1-5, with D possibly TRBD1 on 5 matching bases. The germline gives CDR1 SGHTA, CDR2 FQGNSA. V lost 0 bases and J 5 bases, leaving 8 bases between the germline ends. The CDR3 spans 14 residues. As DNA, the CDR3 is TGTGCCAGCAGCTTAGCGATAGGGGATCAGCCCCAGCATTTT. The encoded protein is CASSLAIGDQPQHF.

The chain is built from TRBV18 and TRBJ2-5, with D unclear. CDR3 length equals 13 residues. Germline CDR1 is KGHSH and CDR2 is LQKENI. The V and J ends lost 3 bases and 3 bases respectively, with 8 bases between them. The CDR3 coding sequence is TGTGCCAGCTCACCCACACGGAAAGAGACCCAGTACTTC. The encoded protein is CASSPTRKETQYF.

The rearrangement joins TRBV18 to TRBJ1-5; D perhaps matches TRBD1 (5 bases). V lost 4 bases and J 4 bases, leaving 14 bases between the germline ends. Germline V CDR1 and CDR2: KGHSH, LQKENI. This CDR3 region has 15 residues. The CDR3 sequence: CASSQGTVGNQPQHF. CDR3 nucleotide sequence: TGTGCCAGCTCACAAGGGACGGTGGGAAATCAGCCCCAGCATTTT.

The chain carries TRBV7-8 and TRBJ1-1; 10 nucleotides line up with TRBD1. The germline gives CDR1 SGHVS, CDR2 FQNEAQ. The V gene end was trimmed by 5 bases and the J gene end by 1 base; junction bases not matched to a gene: 4. The CDR3 runs 15 residues. The CDR3 coding sequence is TGTGCCAGCAGCAGACGGACAGGGGGGAACACTGAAGCTTTCTTT. This codes for CASSRRTGGNTEAFF.

J is TRBJ2-3 and V is TRBV7-3; 8 nucleotides match TRBD1. The ends lost 5 bases at V and 0 bases at J; junction bases unmatched: 13. The CDR3 has 18 amino acids. Germline V lookup: CDR1 SGHTA, CDR2 FQGTGA. The CDR3 DNA reads as TGTGCCAGCAGCCGCATAATCGTCAGGGGGCGAAGCACAGATACGCAGTATTTT. Translation gives CASSRIIVRGRSTDTQYF.

V gene TRBV7-3 combines with J gene TRBJ2-5; D gene unclear. The V and J ends lost 3 bases and 2 bases respectively, with 7 bases between them. This CDR3 spans 13 amino acids. The V gene's germline CDR1 is SGHTA and CDR2 FQGTGA. CDR3 protein: CASSFLSQETQYF. Written as DNA, the CDR3 is TGTGCCAGCAGCTTTCTGTCGCAAGAGACCCAGTACTTC.

CDR3 region: CASSDRGLSYEQYF. The CDR3 bases are TGTGCCAGCAGTGACAGGGGTCTCTCCTACGAGCAGTACTTC. The J gene is TRBJ2-7, the V gene TRBV6-1, with a weak D call TRBD1 (6 bases). The CDR3 sequence is 14 residues long. Looked up from germline, CDR1 is MNHNS and CDR2 is SASEGT. V lost 3 bases to trimming and J lost 0 bases, with 9 bases between them.

This chain uses TRBV27 with TRBJ2-3; D not certain. V was trimmed by 2 bases and J by 0 bases, leaving 18 bases between them. This CDR3 spans 18 amino acids. CDR1 and CDR2 from the germline V gene are MNHEY and SMNVEV (reference sequence). DNA for the CDR3: TGTGCCAGCAGTTTACGGCAGCCACTGACTTCTAGCACAGATACGCAGTATTTT. Its protein is CASSLRQPLTSSTDTQYF.

The CDR3 spells CASSLEGKGNTEAFF. DNA of the CDR3: TGTGCCAGCAGCTTAGAGGGCAAAGGGAACACTGAAGCTTTCTTT. The genes are TRBV7-9 and TRBJ1-1; D call uncertain. Germline V gene lookup returns CDR1 SEHNR and CDR2 FQNEAQ (reference sequence). The CDR3 is 15 amino acids. The ends were cut back, 1 base at V and 1 base at J, with 10 bases in the middle. Combining the CDR3 with reference TRBV7-9 and TRBJ1-1 gives the whole variable domain DTGVSQNPRHKITKRGQNVTFRCDPISEHNRLYWYRQTLGQGPEFLTYFQNEAQLEKSRLLSDRFSAERPKGSFSTLEIQRTEQGDSAMYLCASSLEGKGNTEAFFGQGTRLTVV.

This rearrangement joins TRBV20-1 to TRBJ2-5; no reliable D call. This CDR3 region has 10 residues. Between the trimmed V and J ends, which lost 3 bases and 5 bases, there was a span of 4 bases. Per germline, CDR1 DFQATT and CDR2 SNEGSKA (reference sequence). CDR3 in amino acids: CSARGETQYF. The CDR3 bases are TGCAGTGCTAGGGGTGAGACCCAGTACTTC.

This sequence joins TRBV28 and TRBJ1-2, with 7 bases aligning to TRBD1. CDR1 is MDHEN, CDR2 SYDVKM, per germline. Losses at the gene ends were 8 bases for V and 3 bases for J; bases not matched to a gene: 3. The CDR3 has 12 residues. CDR3 in DNA: TGTGCCAGCTATGACAGGGACTATGGCTACACCTTC. As protein: CASYDRDYGYTF.

The chain carries TRBV18 and TRBJ2-1; 8 bases line up with TRBD1. Germline values: CDR1 KGHSH, CDR2 LQKENI. This CDR3 comprises 15 residues. V lost 1 base and J lost 3; bases outside the gene matches: 2. The CDR3 region has the DNA TGTGCCAGCTCACCACGGGACAGGTTCTACAATGAGCAGTTCTTC. This gives the protein CASSPRDRFYNEQFF.

The chain is built from TRBV19 and TRBJ1-1; TRBD1 aligns across 10 bases. The CDR3 is 14 amino acids. Trimming at V came to 7 bases and at J to 11 bases, leaving 13 bases not matched to a gene. Germline V gene data show CDR1 as LNHDA and CDR2 as SQIVND (reference sequence). The CDR3 loop is CASTQTGGAYRAFF. The CDR3 nucleotides read TGTGCCAGTACCCAGACAGGGGGCGCATACAGGGCTTTCTTT.

V is TRBV14 and J is TRBJ2-7; 13 nucleotides match TRBD2. Germline loops: CDR1 SGHDN, CDR2 FVKESK. CDR3 length: 17 residues. V lost 1 base, J lost 3 bases, and 6 bases stayed unmatched. Here the CDR3 DNA reads TGTGCCAGCAGCCAAGGAGGACTAGCGGGAGACCGCTACGAGCAGTACTTC. It yields the protein CASSQGGLAGDRYEQYF.

The gene calls are TRBV11-2 and TRBJ1-1; D unresolved. Germline V CDR1 and CDR2: SGHAT, FQNNGV. The V end was cut by 4 bases, the J end by 8 bases, with 17 bases between. The CDR3 length is 14 residues. CDR3: CASSSSKIWQEAFF. The CDR3 DNA follows: TGTGCCAGCAGCTCTTCAAAGATTTGGCAGGAAGCTTTCTTT. Full variable domain (missing parts from reference TRBV11-2 and TRBJ1-1): EAGVAQSPRYKIIEKRQSVAFWCNPISGHATLYWYQQILGQGPKLLIQFQNNGVVDDSQLPKDRFSAERLKGVDSTLKIQPAKLEDSAVYLCASSSSKIWQEAFFGQGTRLTVV.

This clone was counted once. The V gene is TRBV25-1, the J gene TRBJ1-1; the D is unclear. In germline, CDR1 is MGHDK, CDR2 SYGVNS. The germline V and J ends were trimmed by 0 bases and 7 bases, with 3 bases remaining between them. The CDR3 runs 11 residues. CDR3 in amino acids: CASSEYNEAFF. In DNA, the CDR3 is TGTGCCAGCAGTGAATATAATGAAGCTTTCTTT.

The chain couples TRBV29-1 to TRBJ2-3; D is uncertain. V lost 1 base, J lost 2 bases, and 16 bases lay in between. CDR3 size: 16 residues. The germline V gene has CDR1 SQVTM and CDR2 ANQGSEA. CDR3 DNA sequence: TGCAGCGTTGAAGGGCTGCGAGGATTAAACACAGATACGCAGTATTTT. This translates into CSVEGLRGLNTDTQYF.

The rearrangement joins TRBV28 to TRBJ1-5; D possibly corresponds to TRBD1 (6 bases). The CDR3 totals 16 residues. V gave up 2 bases and J gave up 6 bases, with 17 bases separating them. Germline V gene data show CDR1 as MDHEN and CDR2 as SYDVKM. DNA for the CDR3: TGTGCCAGCAGTTTACGCCAACAGGGAAAGAGTCAGCCCCAGCATTTT. Translating it yields CASSLRQQGKSQPQHF.

This sequence joins TRBV4-1 and TRBJ2-5; D possibly corresponds to TRBD2 (6 bases). The CDR3 is 15 residues long. CDR1 and CDR2 from the germline V gene are MGHRA and YSYEKL. V lost 1 base to trimming and J lost 2 bases, with 11 bases between them. The CDR3 loop is CASSQVASEQETQYF. CDR3 nucleotide sequence: TGCGCCAGCAGCCAAGTGGCTAGCGAACAAGAGACCCAGTACTTC.

V is TRBV5-6 and J is TRBJ1-2; D may be TRBD1 (6 bases). The V gene's germline CDR1 is SGHDT and CDR2 YYEEEE. This CDR3 contains 14 residues. The V end was cut by 7 bases, the J end by 0 bases, with 13 bases between. CDR3 coding DNA: TGTGCCAGCCTCCAGGGGCGACCTAACTATGGCTACACCTTC. Amino acid sequence: CASLQGRPNYGYTF. The full variable domain, with the rest looked up from reference TRBV5-6 and TRBJ1-2, is DAGVTQSPTHLIKTRGQQVTLRCSPKSGHDTVSWYQQALGQGPQFIFQYYEEEERQRGNFPDRFSGHQFPNYSSELNVNALLLGDSALYLCASLQGRPNYGYTFGSGTRLTVV.

The chain has TRBV24-1 and TRBJ1-4, with TRBD1 matching 7 bases. In germline, CDR1 is KGHDR, CDR2 SFDVKD. Losses at the gene ends were 4 bases for V and 3 bases for J; bases not matched to a gene: 4. The CDR3 sequence is 15 residues long. The CDR3 DNA is TGTGCCACCAGTGACCGGGACAGCCCTAATGAAAAACTGTTTTTT. It encodes CATSDRDSPNEKLFF.

The chain uses TRBV27 and TRBJ1-6, with TRBD1 as a possible D gene (6 bases). V was clipped by 4 bases and J by 8 bases, with 18 bases between them. The CDR3 covers 16 residues. Germline V CDR1 and CDR2: MNHEY, SMNVEV (reference sequence). CDR3 protein: CASSSQGRRRDSPLHF. CDR3 in DNA: TGTGCCAGCAGTTCACAGGGTAGAAGGAGAGATTCACCCCTCCACTTT.

This rearrangement joins TRBV11-2 to TRBJ1-1; possible D gene TRBD1, 5 bases. Trimming pared 5 bases from V and 11 bases from J, leaving 21 bases between. Germline V gene lookup returns CDR1 SGHAT and CDR2 FQNNGV. The CDR3 runs to 14 residues. As DNA, the CDR3 is TGTGCCAGCAGCGTAAACAGTCCCGACAGACGGGCTTTCTTT. This codes for CASSVNSPDRRAFF.

This sequence joins TRBV10-3 and TRBJ1-1, with unresolved D. The CDR3 totals 14 residues. V was shortened by 4 bases and J by 0 bases, with 9 bases between the two germline ends. Per germline, CDR1 ENHRY and CDR2 SYGVKD. CDR3 coding DNA: TGTGCCATCAGTGGGGGAACGGTGAACACTGAAGCTTTCTTT. It codes for CAISGGTVNTEAFF.